This T cell receptor (beta chain) stems from a study of OX40 agonist ivuxolimab in advanced cancers. Overall study: Ivuxolimab, which is an agonistic anti-OX40 (CD134) antibody, was administered to the patients.

From germline, CDR1 is PRHDT and CDR2 FYEKMQ (reference sequence). Between the trimmed V and J ends, which lost 0 bases and 0 bases, there was a span of 9 bases. There are 15 residues in the CDR3. This table comes from immunoSEQ multiplex PCR, and its TCRdb copy is limited to in-frame clones, with some not included. In the table there are roughly 48,000 clones, roughly four fifths of which are singletons. This material consisted of CD4+ or CD8+ T cells sorted from blood, taken in a trial of the OX40 agonist ivuxolimab. This sequence joins TRBV13 and TRBJ2-7, with D possibly being TRBD2 (5 bases). This clonotype was sampled from an adult with an advanced solid tumor such as melanoma, head and neck, liver or kidney cancer. The CDR3 DNA reads as TGTGCCAGCAGCTTAGGTCCGGGAAGCTCCTACGAGCAGTACTTC. This encodes CASSLGPGSSYEQYF.